Below, 5 T cell receptor beta chains from the same sample are listed, as sequenced in a study of blood T cell repertoires in COVID-19. Generated by immunoSEQ multiplex PCR, the TCRdb table keeps only in-frame clones and is missing some. The sample shows about 72,000 clones, 82% of them seen only once. The material sequenced was peripheral blood. Receptor source: a human donor in a cohort sampled during active COVID-19.

The chain recombines TRBV30 with TRBJ1-1; 8 bases are shared with TRBD1. This CDR3 is built from 13 residues. Germline CDR1 is GTSNPN and CDR2 is SVGIG (reference sequence). V was pared by 8 bases and J by 2 bases, with 7 bases of the junction left unmatched. DNA of the CDR3: TGTGCCAGCGGCGGACAGGGTAACACTGAAGCTTTCTTT. This gives the protein CASGGQGNTEAFF.

V is TRBV19 and J is TRBJ1-5; D is undetermined. The germline V gene encodes CDR1 LNHDA and CDR2 SQIVND (reference sequence). The V end was cut by 7 bases, the J end by 1 base, with 11 bases between. The CDR3 loop spans 14 amino acids. The CDR3 loop reads CASKLLLSNQPQHF. The CDR3 coding sequence is TGTGCCAGTAAACTCCTTCTGAGCAATCAGCCCCAGCATTTT.

CDR3 in amino acids: CASGATDFYGYTF. The CDR3 DNA reads TGTGCTAGTGGGGCGACAGACTTCTATGGCTACACCTTC. The rearrangement uses TRBV12-5 and TRBJ1-2; possible D gene TRBD1, 5 bases. There are 13 residues in the CDR3. Germline V gene lookup returns CDR1 LGHNT and CDR2 FRNRAP. V was clipped by 6 bases and J by 4 bases, with 12 bases between them.

V and J are TRBV10-3 and TRBJ2-1; D possibly corresponds to TRBD1 (5 bases). The CDR3 is 13 amino acids. The germline V and J ends were trimmed by 2 bases and 7 bases, with 9 bases remaining between them. Germline V gives CDR1 ENHRY, CDR2 SYGVKD. CDR3 DNA: TGTGCCATCAGTGAGGCGACAGAGAATGAGCAGTTCTTC. The encoded protein is CAISEATENEQFF.

The chain carries TRBV5-1 and TRBJ2-1, with D possibly being TRBD2 (6 bases). Trimming cost V 4 bases and J 2 bases, with 13 bases left between them. The CDR3 loop spans 15 amino acids. Per germline, CDR1 SGHRS and CDR2 YFSETQ. The CDR3 coding sequence is TGCGCCAGCAGCCCTGGGACTGTCCCCTACAATGAGCAGTTCTTC. Its protein product is CASSPGTVPYNEQFF.